This T cell receptor (beta chain) was sequenced for a study of identifying expanded T cells in peripheral blood. In regard to this clone: As yet, its antigen is unknown.

V shed 4 bases, J shed 0 bases, and the junction held 3 bases outside the gene matches. CDR1 and CDR2 from the germline V gene are GTSNPN and SVGIG (reference sequence). The CDR3 runs 16 residues. The method was immunoSEQ multiplex PCR; TCRdb's version includes in-frame clones alone and lacks a portion of them. The data show roughly 90,000 clones, with 80% to 90% seen just once and 4% to 5.5% held by the top ten. Study-level results: Clone count variance between approximately 2-week samples rose with total template count. About 1.2 clones differed between technical replicates, versus about 16 and 19 over time.

No infections or other immune events were documented during collection. The sample taken for sequencing was blood. This sequence originates from a person aged 18-69 years in good health. The chain is built from TRBV30 and TRBJ2-6; the match to TRBD1 covers 10 bases. CDR3 bases: TGTGCCTGGACGACAGGGGGCTCCTCTGGGGCCAACGTCCTGACTTTC. Its protein is CAWTTGGSSGANVLTF.